The entry below describes one T cell receptor beta chain. Its specificity is unknown. These data are taken from a study of beta chain features in type 1 diabetes. Whole-study findings and limits: All four CD4+ subsets from Type 1 diabetes patients carried moderately but significantly shorter TCRB CDR3s. Researchers could not determine here whether HLA type influences TCRB rearrangement.

The CDR3 covers 15 residues. The germline CDR1 and CDR2 sequences are MNHEY and SVGAGI. V lost 7 bases and J 2 bases, leaving 18 bases between the germline ends. Heparinised blood was drawn once per donor, averaging roughly 120 mL. The investigators reverse transcribed all of the isolated RNA, so they sequenced expressed TCRB transcripts. Here immunoSEQ multiplex PCR was the method, and the copy in TCRdb shows in-frame clones only, minus some. This table holds 500,000 to 700,000 clones, roughly a sixth found once. Sequenced material: naive CD4+ T cells from blood. The genes are TRBV6-5 and TRBJ2-7; perhaps TRBD2 as D (6 bases). The receptor was derived from a young man in good health. The CDR3 is CASTSRGAGTYEQYF. The DNA of the CDR3 is TGTGCCAGCACCTCCCGCGGGGCGGGCACCTACGAGCAGTACTTC.